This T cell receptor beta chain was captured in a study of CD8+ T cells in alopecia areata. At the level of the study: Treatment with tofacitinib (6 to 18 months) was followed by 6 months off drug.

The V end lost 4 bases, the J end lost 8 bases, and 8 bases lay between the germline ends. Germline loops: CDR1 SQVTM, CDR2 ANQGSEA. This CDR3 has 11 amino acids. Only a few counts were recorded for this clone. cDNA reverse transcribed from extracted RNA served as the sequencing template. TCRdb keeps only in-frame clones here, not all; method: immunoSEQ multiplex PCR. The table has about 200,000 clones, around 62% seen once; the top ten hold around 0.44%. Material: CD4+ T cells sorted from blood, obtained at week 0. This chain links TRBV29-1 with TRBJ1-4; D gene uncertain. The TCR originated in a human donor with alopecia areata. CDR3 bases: TGCAGCGTTGGAGGCAGGGAAAAACTGTTTTTT. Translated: CSVGGREKLFF.